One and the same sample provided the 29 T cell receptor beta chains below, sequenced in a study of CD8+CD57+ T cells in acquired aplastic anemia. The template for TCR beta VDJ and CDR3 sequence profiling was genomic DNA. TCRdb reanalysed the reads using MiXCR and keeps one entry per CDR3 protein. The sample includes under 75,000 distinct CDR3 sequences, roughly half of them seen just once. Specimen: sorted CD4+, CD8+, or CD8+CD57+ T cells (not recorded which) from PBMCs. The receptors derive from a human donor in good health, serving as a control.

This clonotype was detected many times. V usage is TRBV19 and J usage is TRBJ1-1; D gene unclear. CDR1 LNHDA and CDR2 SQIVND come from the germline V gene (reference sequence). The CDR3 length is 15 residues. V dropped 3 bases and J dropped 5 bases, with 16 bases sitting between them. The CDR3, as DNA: TGTGCCAGTAGTATTATGATCGGGAGCCGGACTGAAGCTTTCTTT. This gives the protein CASSIMIGSRTEAFF. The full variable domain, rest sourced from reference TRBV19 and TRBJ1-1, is DGGITQSPKYLFRKEGQNVTLSCEQNLNHDAMYWYRQDPGQGLRLIYYSQIVNDFQKGDIAEGYSVSREKKESFPLTVTSAQKNPTAFYLCASSIMIGSRTEAFFGQGTRLTVV.

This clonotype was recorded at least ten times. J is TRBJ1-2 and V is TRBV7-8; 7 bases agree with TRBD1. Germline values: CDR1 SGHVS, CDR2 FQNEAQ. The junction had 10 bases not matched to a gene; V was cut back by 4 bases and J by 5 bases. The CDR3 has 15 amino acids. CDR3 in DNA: TGTGCCAGCAGCTCTTCGACAGGGACCCTTTATGGCTACACCTTC. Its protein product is CASSSSTGTLYGYTF.

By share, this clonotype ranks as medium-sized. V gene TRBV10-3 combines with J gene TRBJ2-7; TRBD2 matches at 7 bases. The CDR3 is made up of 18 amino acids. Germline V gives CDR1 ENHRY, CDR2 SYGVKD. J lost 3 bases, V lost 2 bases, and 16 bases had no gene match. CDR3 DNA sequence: TGTGCCATCAGTGAGCCGTATTCGGCGGGACTACGACACTACGAGCAGTACTTC. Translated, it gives CAISEPYSAGLRHYEQYF.

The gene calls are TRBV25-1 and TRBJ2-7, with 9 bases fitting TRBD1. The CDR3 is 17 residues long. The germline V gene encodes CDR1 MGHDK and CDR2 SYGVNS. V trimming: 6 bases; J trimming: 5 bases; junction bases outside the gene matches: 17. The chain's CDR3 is CASSPRVGTGMANEQYF. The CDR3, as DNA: TGTGCCAGCAGCCCCCGGGTTGGGACAGGGATGGCCAACGAGCAGTACTTC.

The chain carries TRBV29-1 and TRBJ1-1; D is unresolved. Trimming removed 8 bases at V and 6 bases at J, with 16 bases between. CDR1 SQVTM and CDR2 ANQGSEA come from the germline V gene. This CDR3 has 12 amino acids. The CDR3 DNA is TGCAGCTTGGAGAGGGAAGGCGCTGAAGCTTTCTTT. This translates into CSLEREGAEAFF.

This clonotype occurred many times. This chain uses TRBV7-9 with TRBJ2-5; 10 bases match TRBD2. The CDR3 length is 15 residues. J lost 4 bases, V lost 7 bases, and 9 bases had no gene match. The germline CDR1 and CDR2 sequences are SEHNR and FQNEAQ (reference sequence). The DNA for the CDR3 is TGTGCCAGCACAGGACTAGCGGACACCTTAGAGACCCAGTACTTC. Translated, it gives CASTGLADTLETQYF.

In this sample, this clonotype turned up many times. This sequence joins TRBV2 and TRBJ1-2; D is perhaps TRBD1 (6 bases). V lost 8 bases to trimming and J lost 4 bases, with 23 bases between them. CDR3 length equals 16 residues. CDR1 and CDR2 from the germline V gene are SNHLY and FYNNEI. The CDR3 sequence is CASRAEDRDKIYGYTF. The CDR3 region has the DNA TGTGCCAGCCGGGCCGAAGACCGGGACAAGATCTATGGCTACACCTTC.

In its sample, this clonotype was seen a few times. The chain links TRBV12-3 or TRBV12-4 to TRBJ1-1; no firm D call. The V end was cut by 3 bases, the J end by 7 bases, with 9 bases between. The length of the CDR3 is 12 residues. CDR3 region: CASSLREIEAFF. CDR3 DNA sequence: TGTGCCAGCAGTTTGAGGGAGATTGAAGCTTTCTTT.

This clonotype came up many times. The DNA of the CDR3 is TGTGCCAGCAGCTTAGGTCGTTTTGTCTACGAGCAGTACTTC. Encoded protein: CASSLGRFVYEQYF. The chain has TRBV7-9 and TRBJ2-7, with unresolved D. V was clipped by 1 base and J by 3 bases, with 10 bases between them. The CDR3 runs to 14 residues. Germline CDR1 reads SEHNR; CDR2 reads FQNEAQ (reference sequence).

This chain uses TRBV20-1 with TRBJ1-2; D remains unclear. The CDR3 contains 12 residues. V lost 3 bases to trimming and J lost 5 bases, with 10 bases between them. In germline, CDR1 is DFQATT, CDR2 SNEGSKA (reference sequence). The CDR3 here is CSASGTEYGYTF. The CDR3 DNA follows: TGCAGTGCTAGTGGAACGGAGTATGGCTACACCTTC.

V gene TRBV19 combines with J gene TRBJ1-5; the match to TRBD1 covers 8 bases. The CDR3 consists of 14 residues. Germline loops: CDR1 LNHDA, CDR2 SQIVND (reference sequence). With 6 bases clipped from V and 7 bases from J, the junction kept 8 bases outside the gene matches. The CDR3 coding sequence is TGTGCCAGTAGCCTACAGGGGGTAGGACAGCCCCAGCATTTT. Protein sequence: CASSLQGVGQPQHF.

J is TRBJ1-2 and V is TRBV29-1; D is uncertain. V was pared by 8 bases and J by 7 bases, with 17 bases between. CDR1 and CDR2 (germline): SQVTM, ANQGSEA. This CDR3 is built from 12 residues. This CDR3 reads CSFPTADAGYTF. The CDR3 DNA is TGCAGCTTTCCCACGGCGGATGCTGGCTACACCTTC.

Here the CDR3 reads CATSRDSYEQYV. The CDR3 DNA sequence: TGTGCCACCAGCAGGGACTCCTACGAGCAGTACGTC. This rearrangement joins TRBV15 to TRBJ2-7; D call uncertain. Trimming removed 3 bases at V and 0 bases at J, with 3 bases between. Germline assignment: CDR1 LNHNV and CDR2 YYDKDF (reference sequence). This CDR3 has 12 amino acids.

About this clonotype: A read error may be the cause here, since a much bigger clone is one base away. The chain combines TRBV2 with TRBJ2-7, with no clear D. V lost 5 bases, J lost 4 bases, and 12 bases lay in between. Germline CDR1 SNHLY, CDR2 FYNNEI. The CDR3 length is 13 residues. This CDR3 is CASSLSRPYEQYF. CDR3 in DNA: TGTGCCAGCAGTTTATCCAGGCCTTACGAGCAGTACTTC.

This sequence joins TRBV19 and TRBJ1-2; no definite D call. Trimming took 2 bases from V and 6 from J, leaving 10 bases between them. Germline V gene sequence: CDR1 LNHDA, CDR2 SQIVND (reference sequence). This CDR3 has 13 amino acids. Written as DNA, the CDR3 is TGTGCCAGTAGTATACCTGCTATGGATGGCTACACCTTC. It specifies CASSIPAMDGYTF.

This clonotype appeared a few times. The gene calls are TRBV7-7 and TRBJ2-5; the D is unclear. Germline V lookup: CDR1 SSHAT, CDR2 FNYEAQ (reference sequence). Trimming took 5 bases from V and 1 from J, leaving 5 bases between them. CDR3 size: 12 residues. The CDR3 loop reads CASSPLQETQYF. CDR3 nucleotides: TGTGCCAGCAGCCCCCTCCAAGAGACCCAGTACTTC.

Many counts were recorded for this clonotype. CDR3 sequence (DNA): TGTGCCAGTAGTACCCAAAGACAGGGAAGCACTGAAGCTTTCTTT. It is translated as CASSTQRQGSTEAFF. The J gene is TRBJ1-1, the V gene TRBV19; TRBD1 agrees at 7 bases. This CDR3 contains 15 residues. V trimming: 4 bases; J trimming: 4 bases; junction bases outside the gene matches: 9. Germline CDR1 reads LNHDA; CDR2 reads SQIVND (reference sequence).

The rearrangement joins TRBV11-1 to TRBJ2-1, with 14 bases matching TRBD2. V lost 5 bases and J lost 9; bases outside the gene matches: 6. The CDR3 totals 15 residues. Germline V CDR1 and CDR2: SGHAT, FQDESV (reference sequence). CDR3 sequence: CASSRLAGGISEQFF. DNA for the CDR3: TGTGCCAGCAGCCGACTAGCGGGGGGGATTAGTGAGCAGTTCTTC.

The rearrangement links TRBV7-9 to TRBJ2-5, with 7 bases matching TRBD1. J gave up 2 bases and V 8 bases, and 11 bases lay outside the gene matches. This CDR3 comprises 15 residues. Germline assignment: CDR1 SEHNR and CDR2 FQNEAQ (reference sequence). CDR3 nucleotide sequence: TGTGCCAGCCGAGGTCCTCAGGGGGTGCAAGAGACCCAGTACTTC. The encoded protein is CASRGPQGVQETQYF.

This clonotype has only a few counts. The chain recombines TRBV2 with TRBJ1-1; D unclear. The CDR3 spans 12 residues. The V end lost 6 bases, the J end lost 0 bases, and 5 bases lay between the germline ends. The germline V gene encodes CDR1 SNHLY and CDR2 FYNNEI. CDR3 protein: CASRRMNTEAFF. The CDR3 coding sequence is TGTGCCAGCAGACGTATGAACACTGAAGCTTTCTTT.

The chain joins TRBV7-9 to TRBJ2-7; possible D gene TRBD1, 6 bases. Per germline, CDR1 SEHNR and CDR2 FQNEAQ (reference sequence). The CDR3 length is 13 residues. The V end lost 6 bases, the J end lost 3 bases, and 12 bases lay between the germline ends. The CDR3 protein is CASSYRRGYEQYF. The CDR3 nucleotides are TGTGCCAGCAGTTACCGCAGGGGCTACGAGCAGTACTTC.

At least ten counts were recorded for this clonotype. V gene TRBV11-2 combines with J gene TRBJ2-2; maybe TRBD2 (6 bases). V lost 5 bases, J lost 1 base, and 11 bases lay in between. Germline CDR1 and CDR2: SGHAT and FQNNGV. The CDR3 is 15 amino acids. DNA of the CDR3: TGTGCCAGCAGCCCCGGGACTGGGAACACCGGGGAGCTGTTTTTT. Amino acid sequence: CASSPGTGNTGELFF.

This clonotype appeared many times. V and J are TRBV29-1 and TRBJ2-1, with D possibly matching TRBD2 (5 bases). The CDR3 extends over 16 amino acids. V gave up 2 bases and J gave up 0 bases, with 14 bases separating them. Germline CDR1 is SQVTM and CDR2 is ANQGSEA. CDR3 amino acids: CSVELLGSSSYNEQFF. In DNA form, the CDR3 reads TGCAGCGTTGAACTCCTGGGGAGTAGCTCCTACAATGAGCAGTTCTTC.

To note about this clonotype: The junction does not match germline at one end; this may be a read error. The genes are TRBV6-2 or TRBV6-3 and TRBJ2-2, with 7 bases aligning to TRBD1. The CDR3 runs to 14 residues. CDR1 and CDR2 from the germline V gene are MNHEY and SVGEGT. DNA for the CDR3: TGTGCCAGCAGCCGACAGGGTGGCGACGGGGAGCTGCTTTTT. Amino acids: CASSRQGGDGELLF.

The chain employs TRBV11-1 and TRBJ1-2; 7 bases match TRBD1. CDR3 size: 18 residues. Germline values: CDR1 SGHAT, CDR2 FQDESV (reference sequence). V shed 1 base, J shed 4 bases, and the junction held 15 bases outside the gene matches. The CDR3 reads CASSLVTSGFRGGYGYTF. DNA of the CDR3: TGTGCCAGCAGCTTAGTGACATCCGGGTTCAGGGGGGGCTATGGCTACACCTTC.

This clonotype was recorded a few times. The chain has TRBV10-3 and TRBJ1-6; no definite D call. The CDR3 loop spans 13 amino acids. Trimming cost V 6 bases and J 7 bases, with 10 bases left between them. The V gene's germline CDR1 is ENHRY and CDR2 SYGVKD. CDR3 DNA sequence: TGTGCCATCAGCGGCAGCCCCAATTCACCCCTCCACTTT. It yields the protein CAISGSPNSPLHF.

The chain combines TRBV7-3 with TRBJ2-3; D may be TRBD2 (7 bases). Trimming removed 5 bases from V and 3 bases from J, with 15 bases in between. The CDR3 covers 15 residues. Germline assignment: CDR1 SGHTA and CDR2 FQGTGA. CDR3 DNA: TGTGCCAGCAGCATGGTCGGGGGGCTTACAGATACGCAGTATTTT. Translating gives CASSMVGGLTDTQYF.

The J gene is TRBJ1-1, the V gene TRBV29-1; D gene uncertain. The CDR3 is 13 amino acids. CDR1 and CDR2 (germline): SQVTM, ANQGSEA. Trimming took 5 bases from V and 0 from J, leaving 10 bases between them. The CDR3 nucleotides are TGCAGCGTTCGGCAGTCCTTGAACACTGAAGCTTTCTTT. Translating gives CSVRQSLNTEAFF. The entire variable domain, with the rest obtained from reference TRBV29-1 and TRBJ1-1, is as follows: SAVISQKPSRDICQRGTSLTIQCQVDSQVTMMFWYRQQPGQSLTLIATANQGSEATYESGFVIDKFPISRPNLTFSTLTVSNMSPEDSSIYLCSVRQSLNTEAFFGQGTRLTVV.

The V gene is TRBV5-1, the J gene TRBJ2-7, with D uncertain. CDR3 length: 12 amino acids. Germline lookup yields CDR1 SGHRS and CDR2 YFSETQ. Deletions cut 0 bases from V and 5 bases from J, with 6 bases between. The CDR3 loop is CASSLGRNEQYF. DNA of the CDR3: TGCGCCAGCAGCTTGGGTCGGAACGAGCAGTACTTC.